The sequence of this T cell receptor beta chain was determined in a study of cytomegalovirus exposure and HLA in healthy donors. Study-wide findings and caveats: Most observed TCR sequences were rare, whereas some public TCRs were detected in many donors.

With 4 bases removed from V and 1 base from J, the gap between germline ends came to 12 bases. The V gene's germline CDR1 is SEHNR and CDR2 FQNEAQ (reference sequence). The CDR3 contains 15 residues. Generated by immunoSEQ multiplex PCR, the TCRdb table keeps only in-frame clones and is missing some. Among some 110,000 clones, approximately 90% were seen once, and the ten largest hold about 4.5%. A word on this clone: Its antigen is as yet unknown.

The chain links TRBV7-9 to TRBJ2-3; maybe TRBD2 (7 bases). The sequence came from a young man in good health and CMV-seropositive. The sample was PBMCs. DNA of the CDR3: TGTGCCAGCAGCTCGCGGGGGCTTGGCACAGATACGCAGTATTTT. It translates to CASSSRGLGTDTQYF.